Only a few counts were recorded for the clone carrying this TCR beta chain. Sequencing used immunoSEQ v3. Using immunoSEQ multiplex PCR, the repertoire was profiled, and TCRdb retains in-frame clones only, with some absent. Of 5,500 to 7,500 clones listed, roughly 70% are singletons. The record originates from a study of TIL therapy for anti-PD-1-resistant metastatic lung cancer. As for the study in general: Patients had a median age of approximately 50 years (range roughly 35-85).

The time point denotes: pre-treatment sample, taken before nivolumab and TIL therapy. Tumor tissue came from excised metastases, mostly pleural nodules or supraclavicular lymph nodes. Adults with stage 4 NSCLC were enrolled in a phase I trial. Trimming took 1 base from V and 3 from J, leaving 1 base between them. The CDR3 contains 12 residues. The V gene's germline CDR1 is SEHNR and CDR2 FQNEAQ (reference sequence). The TCR comes from a person aged 25 to 79 with non-small cell lung cancer. This chain joins TRBV7-9 and TRBJ2-4; D ambiguous. The specimen was tumor tissue, collected at baseline. In nucleotides, the CDR3 is TGTGCCAGCAGCTTAGACAAAAACATTCAGTACTTC. This sequence encodes CASSLDKNIQYF.